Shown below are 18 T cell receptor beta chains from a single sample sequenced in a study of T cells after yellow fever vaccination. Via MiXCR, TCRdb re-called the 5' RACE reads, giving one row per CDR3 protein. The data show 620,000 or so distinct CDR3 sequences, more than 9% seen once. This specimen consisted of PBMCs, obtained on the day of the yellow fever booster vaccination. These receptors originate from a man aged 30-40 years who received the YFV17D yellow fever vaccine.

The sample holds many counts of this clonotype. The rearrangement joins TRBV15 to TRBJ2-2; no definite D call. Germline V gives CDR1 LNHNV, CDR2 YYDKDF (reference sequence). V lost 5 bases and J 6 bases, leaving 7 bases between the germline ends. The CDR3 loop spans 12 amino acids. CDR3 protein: CATSLPAGELFF. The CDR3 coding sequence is TGTGCCACCAGCCTTCCCGCCGGGGAGCTGTTTTTT. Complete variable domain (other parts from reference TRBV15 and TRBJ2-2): DAMVIQNPRYQVTQFGKPVTLSCSQTLNHNVMYWYQQKSSQAPKLLFHYYDKDFNNEADTPDNFQSRRPNTSFCFLDIRSPGLGDTAMYLCATSLPAGELFFGEGSRLTVL.

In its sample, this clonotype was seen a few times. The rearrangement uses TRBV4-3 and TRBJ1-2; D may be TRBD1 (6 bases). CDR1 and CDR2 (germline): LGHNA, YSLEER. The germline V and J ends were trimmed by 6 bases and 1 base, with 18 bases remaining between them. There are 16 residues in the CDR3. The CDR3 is CASRQGLAAVNYGYTF. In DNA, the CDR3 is TGCGCCAGCAGACAGGGCTTGGCAGCCGTTAACTATGGCTACACCTTC.

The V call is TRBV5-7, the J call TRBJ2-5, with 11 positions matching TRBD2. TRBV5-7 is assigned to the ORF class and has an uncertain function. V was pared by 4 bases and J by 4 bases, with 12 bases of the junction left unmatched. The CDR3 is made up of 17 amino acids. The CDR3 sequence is CASSVDLIAGGGETQYF. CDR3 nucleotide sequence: TGTGCCAGCAGCGTCGACCTAATAGCGGGAGGGGGAGAGACCCAGTACTTC.

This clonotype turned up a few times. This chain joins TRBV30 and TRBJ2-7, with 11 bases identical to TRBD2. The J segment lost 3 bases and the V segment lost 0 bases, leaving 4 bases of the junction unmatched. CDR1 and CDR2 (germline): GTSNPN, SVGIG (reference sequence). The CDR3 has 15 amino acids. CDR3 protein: CAWSVGTSGHYEQYF. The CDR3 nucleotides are TGTGCCTGGAGTGTGGGGACTAGCGGCCACTACGAGCAGTACTTC.

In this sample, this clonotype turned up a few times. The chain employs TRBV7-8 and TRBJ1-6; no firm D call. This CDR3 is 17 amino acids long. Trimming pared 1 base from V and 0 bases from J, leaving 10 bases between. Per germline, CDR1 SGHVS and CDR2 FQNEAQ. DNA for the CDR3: TGTGCCAGCAGCTTAGTACTCCCTAGCTCCTATAATTCACCCCTCCACTTT. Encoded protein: CASSLVLPSSYNSPLHF.

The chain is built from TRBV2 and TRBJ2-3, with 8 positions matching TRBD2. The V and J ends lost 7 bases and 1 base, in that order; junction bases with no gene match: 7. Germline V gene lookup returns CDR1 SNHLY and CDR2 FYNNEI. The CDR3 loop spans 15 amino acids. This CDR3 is CASIQREFGTDTQYF. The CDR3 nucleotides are TGTGCCAGCATTCAGCGGGAGTTTGGCACAGATACGCAGTATTTT.

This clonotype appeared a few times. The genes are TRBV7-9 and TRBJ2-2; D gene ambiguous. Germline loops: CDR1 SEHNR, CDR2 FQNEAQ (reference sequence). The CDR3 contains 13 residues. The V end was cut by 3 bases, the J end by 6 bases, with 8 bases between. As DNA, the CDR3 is TGTGCCAGCAGCTTGGATAACGCCGGGGAGCTGTTTTTT. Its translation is CASSLDNAGELFF.

CDR3 DNA sequence: TGTGCCAGCACTACCCAGAGCGGGAGGGAAGAGACCCAGTACTTC. This encodes CASTTQSGREETQYF. The chain is built from TRBV7-2 and TRBJ2-5; 10 bases align to TRBD2. Germline-derived CDR1 and CDR2 are SGHTA and FQGNSA. The CDR3 contains 15 residues. Losses at the gene ends were 7 bases for V and 3 bases for J; bases not matched to a gene: 8.

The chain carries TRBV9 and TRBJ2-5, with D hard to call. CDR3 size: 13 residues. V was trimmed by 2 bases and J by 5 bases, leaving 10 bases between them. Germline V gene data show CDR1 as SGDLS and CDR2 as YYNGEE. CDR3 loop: CASSVEVSETQYF. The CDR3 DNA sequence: TGTGCCAGCAGCGTTGAGGTATCGGAGACCCAGTACTTC.

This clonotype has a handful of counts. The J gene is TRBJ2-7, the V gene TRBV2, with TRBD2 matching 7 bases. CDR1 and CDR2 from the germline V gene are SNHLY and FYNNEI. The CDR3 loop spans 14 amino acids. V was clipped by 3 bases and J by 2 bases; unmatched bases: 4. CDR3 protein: CASSDWGLTYEQYF. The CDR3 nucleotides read TGTGCCAGCAGTGACTGGGGACTAACCTACGAGCAGTACTTC.

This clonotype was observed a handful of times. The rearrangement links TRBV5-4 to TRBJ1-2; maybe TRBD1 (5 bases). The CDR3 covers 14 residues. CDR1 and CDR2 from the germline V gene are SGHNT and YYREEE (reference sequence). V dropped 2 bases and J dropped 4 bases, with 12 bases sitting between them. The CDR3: CASSLDSTFYGYTF. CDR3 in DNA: TGTGCCAGCAGCTTAGACAGTACCTTCTATGGCTACACCTTC. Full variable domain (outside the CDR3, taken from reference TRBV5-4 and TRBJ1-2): ETGVTQSPTHLIKTRGQQVTLRCSSQSGHNTVSWYQQALGQGPQFIFQYYREEENGRGNFPPRFSGLQFPNYSSELNVNALELDDSALYLCASSLDSTFYGYTFGSGTRLTVV.

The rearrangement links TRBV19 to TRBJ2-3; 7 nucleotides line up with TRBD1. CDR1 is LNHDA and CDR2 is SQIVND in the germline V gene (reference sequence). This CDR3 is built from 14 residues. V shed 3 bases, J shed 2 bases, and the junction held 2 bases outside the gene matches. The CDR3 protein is CASSMGTDTDTQYF. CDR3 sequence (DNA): TGTGCCAGTAGTATGGGGACAGACACAGATACGCAGTATTTT. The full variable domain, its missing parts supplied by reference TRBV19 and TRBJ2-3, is DGGITQSPKYLFRKEGQNVTLSCEQNLNHDAMYWYRQDPGQGLRLIYYSQIVNDFQKGDIAEGYSVSREKKESFPLTVTSAQKNPTAFYLCASSMGTDTDTQYFGPGTRLTVL.

The CDR3 sequence is CSVGSQSGRSYEQYF. The CDR3 DNA is TGCAGCGTTGGCTCCCAATCGGGGAGGTCCTACGAGCAGTACTTC. The rearrangement uses TRBV29-1 and TRBJ2-7, with D tentatively TRBD2 (6 bases). The CDR3 length is 15 residues. V lost 4 bases, J lost 1 base, and 17 bases lay in between. Germline-derived CDR1 and CDR2 are SQVTM and ANQGSEA.

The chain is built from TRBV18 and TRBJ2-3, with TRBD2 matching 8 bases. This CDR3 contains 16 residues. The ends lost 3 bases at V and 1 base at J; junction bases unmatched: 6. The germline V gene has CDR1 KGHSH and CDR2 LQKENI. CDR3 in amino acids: CASSPLAGTRTDTQYF. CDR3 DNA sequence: TGTGCCAGCTCACCGCTAGCGGGCACCCGCACAGATACGCAGTATTTT.

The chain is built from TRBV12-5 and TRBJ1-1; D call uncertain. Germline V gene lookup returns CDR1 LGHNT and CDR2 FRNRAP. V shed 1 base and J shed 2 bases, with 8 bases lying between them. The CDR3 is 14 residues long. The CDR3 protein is CASGLADINTEAFF. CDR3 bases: TGTGCTAGTGGTTTGGCCGACATCAACACTGAAGCTTTCTTT. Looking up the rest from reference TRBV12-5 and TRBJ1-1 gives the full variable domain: DARVTQTPRHKVTEMGQEVTMRCQPILGHNTVFWYRQTMMQGLELLAYFRNRAPLDDSGMPKDRFSAEMPDATLATLKIQPSEPRDSAVYFCASGLADINTEAFFGQGTRLTVV.

The CDR3 DNA follows: TGTGCCAGCAGCATCGGACAGGGGATAGTCGAGACCCAGTACTTC. Its protein product is CASSIGQGIVETQYF. The chain links TRBV7-6 to TRBJ2-5; 9 bases align to TRBD1. The V segment lost 5 bases and the J segment 5 bases; nucleotides outside the gene matches: 9. CDR3 length: 15 residues. Germline V gene lookup returns CDR1 SGHVS and CDR2 FNYEAQ. The variable domain in full, with the rest retrieved from reference TRBV7-6 and TRBJ2-5, is GAGVSQSPRYKVTKRGQDVALRCDPISGHVSLYWYRQALGQGPEFLTYFNYEAQQDKSGLPNDRFSAERPEGSISTLTIQRTEQRDSAMYRCASSIGQGIVETQYFGPGTRLLVL.

CDR3 nucleotides: TGCGCCAGCAGCACATCTGGGGCCAACGTCCTGACTTTC. Translated: CASSTSGANVLTF. The V call is TRBV5-1, the J call TRBJ2-6; D not certain. V lost 4 bases and J lost 1, with 3 bases in between. The CDR3 length is 13 residues. CDR1 is SGHRS, CDR2 YFSETQ, per germline.

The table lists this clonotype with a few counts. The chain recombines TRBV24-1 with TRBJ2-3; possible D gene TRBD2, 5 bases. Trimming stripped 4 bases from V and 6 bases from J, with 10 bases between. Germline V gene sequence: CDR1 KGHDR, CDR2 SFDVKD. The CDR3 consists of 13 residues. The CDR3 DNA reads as TGTGCCACCAGTGACCGCCCGGGGGATACGCAGTATTTT. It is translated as CATSDRPGDTQYF.